Sequencing of this T cell receptor (beta chain) was carried out in a study of Ad26.COV2.S vaccination and SARS-CoV-2 variants. Study information: Participant was drawn from the COV1001 Ad26.COV2.S trial arm.

Treatment given: some 20 received Ad26.COV2.S at low or high dose, single or two shots; about 5 received placebo; per-sample allocation not given. Repertoires come from day 63 after the first vaccine or placebo injection. Sequenced by immunoSEQ multiplex PCR; TCRdb stores in-frame clones only, minus some. The table records hundreds of thousands of clones, 89% of them present only once. The CDR3 is made up of 17 amino acids. The germline V and J ends were trimmed by 1 base and 3 bases, with 15 bases remaining between them. Per germline, CDR1 MGHRA and CDR2 YSYEKL. The TCR comes from a person between 18 and 59 years old who received the Ad26.COV2.S COVID-19 vaccine or a placebo. Specimen: peripheral blood, collected in a trial of Ad26.COV2.S vaccine versus placebo. The rearrangement joins TRBV4-1 to TRBJ2-2; TRBD2 might be the D (7 bases). This chain's CDR3 is CASSQVGRGRDTGELFF. In nucleotides, the CDR3 is TGCGCCAGCAGCCAAGTGGGGAGGGGGAGGGACACCGGGGAGCTGTTTTTT.